This TCR beta chain was captured by sequencing in a study of T cell responses to AZD1222 COVID-19 vaccine (dated by TCRdb to about 2021). Context from the whole study: AZD1222 recipients given second doses at about 4 weeks or at about 12 weeks were pooled, since spike-specific TCR depth and breadth were not found to differ between the two schedules. A total of 233 trial participants underwent TCR sequencing, of whom around 200 received two doses of AZD1222 and about 25 received two doses of the MenACWY control vaccine. Trial participants were enrolled into age subgroups of 18-55, 56-69 and 70-plus years, which contained approximately 150, 28 and 58 TCR-sequenced participants, respectively.

The CDR3 regions of human TCRbeta chains were subjected to immunosequencing. In the authors' own workflow: TCRs in the repertoires were matched against a reference library of SARS-CoV-2-specific TCRs that had been generated with the MIRA antigen-specificity platform. Breadth was defined as the fraction of unique TCRs that were SARS-CoV-2-associated, and depth was defined as the fraction of total T cells that were SARS-CoV-2-associated. Using the MIRA data, each spike-specific TCR was mapped to the spike region that the TCR reacts to and placed in a CD4 or CD8 class. Log10-transformed breadth and depth values were compared by one-way ANOVA with Sidak's multiple comparisons tests. Entries here come from immuneACCESS through TCRdb and include only in-frame sequences with V and J called. Some clones fail to appear in such tables; in the studies checked, an unresolved V gene covers under half of the shortfall, and the cause of the remainder is unknown. V, J and clone size were drawn from that table, and D and trimming were deduced from the DNA. The sample table lists about 110,000 clones, 81% of them with a count of one. About 4.5% of the sample lies in the top ten.

Of note for this clone: No antigen is known for it. No per-base quality is available; no much larger clone lies one base away.

The time point label, read with the paper, signifies: baseline before first vaccination. Vaccinee samples came from UK trials COV001 and COV002, including a single-blind randomized controlled phase 2/3 trial of AZD1222 (ChAdOx1 nCoV-19) in healthy adults. For TCRbeta chain sequencing, PBMC samples were collected from trial participants at day 0 and at day 28 after the second dose. Findings and caveats that apply to the study as a whole: Most participants were white British and females outnumbered males, and the authors suggested that clonal diversity may have been underestimated. Nearly half of unique spike-specific TCRs reportedly recognized epitopes outside regions mutated in the B.1.351 and B.1.1.7 variants. In the small 56-69-year group, the increase in depth fell short of significance, most likely because of low power. Because no day 14 peak-response samples were available, the repertoires could be characterized only after the peak T cell response. Conclusions about previously exposed vaccinees are limited because only a handful of AZD1222 recipients were SARS-CoV-2 seropositive at baseline. After two AZD1222 doses, spike-specific TCR breadth and depth were significantly higher than at day 0 and than in MenACWY recipients. The whole spike protein was spanned by vaccine-associated CD4 TCRs, and dominant responses were seen in regions 160-218 and 743-854.

This clonotype was sampled from an adult in good health. The source was peripheral blood, collected on day 0 of AZD1222 vaccination.

The CDR3 corresponds to CSASASPSGDYEQYF. The bases are TGCAGTGCTAGTGCGTCTCCTAGCGGGGATTACGAGCAGTACTTC. This chain is built from TRBV20-1 and TRBJ2-7, and TRBD2 aligns with 9 junction nucleotides. V ends up 3 bases short and J 4 bases short, with an unmatched junction base count of 10. Reading the germline V gene (reference sequence) gives CDR1 DFQATT and CDR2 SNEGSKA. The CDR3, from cysteine to phenylalanine, totals 15 residues. Only the CDR3 part of the read is kept: 45 bases, read in frame from the first base.